This T cell receptor beta chain was found in a study of molecular identifiers for immune sequencing clone quantification. Study-wide context: Naive CD8 RNA (roughly 20,000 or 100,000 cells) was divided into five aliquots, with four sequenced.

Sorted cell numbers of roughly 19,000 to 1,000,000, with 10%, 30% or 50% RNA, served as input for naive CD8 libraries. In the sort, naive CD8 T cells were defined as CD8+CD4-CCR7+CD45RA+. Each CDR3 protein is one row after TCRdb ran MiXCR on the PCR reads. The data contain approximately 630,000 distinct CDR3 sequences, 25% of them singletons. Study-wide points: In naive cells, under 1% of molecules belonged to clones above 20 RNA copies, against over 99% in effector cells.

As for this clonotype: The target antigen is unknown.

Per the germline V gene, CDR1 is SEHNR and CDR2 is FQNEAQ (reference sequence). This CDR3 spans 16 amino acids. With V trimmed by 5 bases and J by 6 bases, 14 bases remained unmatched. This receptor was taken from a human donor in good health. Some libraries in this study had Jurkat cell RNA spiked in. V gene TRBV7-9 combines with J gene TRBJ2-7; the match to TRBD1 covers 9 bases. Material for sequencing was naive CD8+ T cells from blood, with Jurkat cell RNA spiked in. Subset described: FACS-sorted CD8+CD4-CCR7+CD45RA+ naive T cells. CDR3 sequence (DNA): TGTGCCAGCAGCCCTTTAGGATTTACAGGGGGCCCCGAGCAGTACTTC. Translation: CASSPLGFTGGPEQYF.